The 15 T cell receptor beta chains below all came from one sample that was sequenced in a study of blood T cells in healthy people across ages. Combining a sample-barcoded 5' primer with a J-beta primer mix, a second PCR ran for roughly 7 to 12 cycles. From the 5' RACE reads, TCRdb called clonotypes with MiXCR, one entry per CDR3 protein. The sample holds about 730,000 distinct CDR3 sequences, roughly 44% seen once. What was sequenced was blood. The receptors were sampled from an older woman in good health.

This clonotype has more than one count but fewer than ten. The chain uses TRBV4-2 and TRBJ1-4, with TRBD1 identical over 9 bases. The V segment lost 1 base and the J segment 8 bases; nucleotides outside the gene matches: 11. CDR1 and CDR2 from the germline V gene are LGHNA and YNFKEQ. The CDR3 spans 17 residues. CDR3 sequence: CASSQAGQGIREEKLFF. Written as DNA, the CDR3 is TGTGCCAGCAGCCAAGCGGGACAGGGAATCCGGGAGGAAAAACTGTTTTTT.

For this clonotype: One end of the junction fails to match germline, which may point to a read error. The gene calls are TRBV7-7 and TRBJ2-2, with 10 bases lining up with TRBD1. There are 14 residues in the CDR3. Germline V gene lookup returns CDR1 SSHAT and CDR2 FNYEAQ (reference sequence). The CDR3 DNA follows: TGTGCTAGCAGCGGACAGGGGGACACCGGGGAGCTGTTTTTT. It encodes CASSGQGDTGELFF.

The chain recombines TRBV5-1 with TRBJ2-2, with a weak D call TRBD1 (6 bases). Germline V gives CDR1 SGHRS, CDR2 YFSETQ. The CDR3 sequence is 14 residues long. Trimming removed 0 bases from V and 9 bases from J, with 12 bases in between. CDR3 in amino acids: CASSLDQGFRELFF. In nucleotides, the CDR3 is TGCGCCAGCAGCTTGGACCAGGGGTTCAGGGAGCTGTTTTTT.

The CDR3 here is CASTETGGLGAGYTF. The CDR3 DNA sequence: TGTGCCAGCACCGAGACAGGGGGGCTTGGGGCTGGCTACACCTTC. The chain recombines TRBV25-1 with TRBJ1-2, with 9 bases matching TRBD1. The germline V gene encodes CDR1 MGHDK and CDR2 SYGVNS. With 7 bases clipped from V and 7 bases from J, the junction kept 13 bases outside the gene matches. CDR3 length: 15 residues.

The chain uses TRBV4-1 and TRBJ1-2; D not resolved. The germline V gene encodes CDR1 MGHRA and CDR2 YSYEKL. The CDR3 has 16 residues. V was cut by 0 bases and J by 1 base, with 12 bases left in between. CDR3: CASSQDKGSDNYGYTF. The CDR3 bases are TGCGCCAGCAGCCAAGACAAGGGTTCTGATAACTATGGCTACACCTTC.

This clonotype has a count of ten or more. The chain combines TRBV29-1 with TRBJ2-3, with TRBD2 as a possible D gene (6 bases). V gave up 5 bases and J gave up 6 bases, with 15 bases separating them. In germline, CDR1 is SQVTM, CDR2 ANQGSEA. This CDR3 has 13 residues. The CDR3 nucleotides are TGCAGCGTTCCCGAGGGCCTAGCGGATACGCAGTATTTT. This encodes CSVPEGLADTQYF.

The genes are TRBV6-5 and TRBJ1-1; D unresolved. Looked up from germline, CDR1 is MNHEY and CDR2 is SVGAGI. This CDR3 has 15 amino acids. Trimming took 6 bases from V and 1 from J, leaving 15 bases between them. CDR3 nucleotides: TGTGCCAGCAGAGAAGGTGGTTCGGAGAACACTGAAGCTTTCTTT. It codes for CASREGGSENTEAFF.

The CDR3 DNA is TGCGCCAGCAGCTCCGGGAGAAACTCCCACAATGAGCAGTACTTC. It yields the protein CASSSGRNSHNEQYF. The chain carries TRBV5-1 and TRBJ2-5; possible D gene TRBD2, 6 bases. CDR1 SGHRS and CDR2 YFSETQ come from the germline V gene. With 3 bases removed from V and 11 bases from J, the gap between germline ends came to 23 bases. The CDR3 consists of 15 residues.

The chain joins TRBV20-1 to TRBJ1-5, with TRBD1 identical over 8 bases. Per germline, CDR1 DFQATT and CDR2 SNEGSKA (reference sequence). CDR3 length: 16 amino acids. The V gene end was trimmed by 2 bases and the J gene end by 3 bases; junction bases not matched to a gene: 9. CDR3 loop: CSARFDRGANNQPQHF. The CDR3 DNA is TGCAGTGCTAGATTTGACAGGGGCGCGAACAATCAGCCCCAGCATTTT.

This clonotype has more than one count but fewer than ten. The junction shows a germline mismatch at one end, possibly a read error. The rearrangement links TRBV20-1 to TRBJ2-5, with 7 bases lining up with TRBD1. CDR1 and CDR2 (germline): DFQATT, SNEGSKA (reference sequence). The CDR3 totals 14 residues. In DNA, the CDR3 is TGCAGTGCCAGAGGTTCAGGGGGACGAGAGACCCAGTACTTC. This translates into CSARGSGGRETQYF.

The V gene is TRBV2, the J gene TRBJ2-1, with a possible D match to TRBD2 (6 bases). V lost 8 bases to trimming and J lost 0 bases, with 11 bases between them. This CDR3 has 14 residues. Germline values: CDR1 SNHLY, CDR2 FYNNEI. The CDR3 protein is CASRGDSSYNEQFF. The CDR3 DNA reads TGTGCCAGCCGAGGGGACTCCTCCTACAATGAGCAGTTCTTC.

The chain uses TRBV4-3 and TRBJ2-7; D gene ambiguous. CDR1 is LGHNA, CDR2 YSLEER, per germline. The CDR3 totals 16 residues. V was pared by 4 bases and J by 2 bases, with 18 bases between. The chain's CDR3 is CASSRDARSFTYEQYF. CDR3 in DNA: TGCGCCAGCAGCCGGGATGCGCGCAGTTTTACCTACGAGCAGTACTTC.

The rearrangement links TRBV19 to TRBJ1-1; 9 bases agree with TRBD1. The germline V gene encodes CDR1 LNHDA and CDR2 SQIVND (reference sequence). Unmatched junction bases numbered 8, after V lost 7 bases and J lost 2 bases. The CDR3 has 15 residues. CDR3 nucleotide sequence: TGTGCCAGTAAGGTGGGACAGGGAGCAAACACTGAAGCTTTCTTT. Residues: CASKVGQGANTEAFF.

This clonotype has just a few counts. The rearrangement links TRBV10-3 to TRBJ2-3; 16 bases match TRBD2. V lost 7 bases, J lost 6 bases, and 4 bases stayed unmatched. The CDR3 spans 15 residues. Germline V CDR1 and CDR2: ENHRY, SYGVKD. The CDR3 coding sequence is TGTGCCATCACGCTGGGACTAGCGGGAGGGGATACGCAGTATTTT. Its protein is CAITLGLAGGDTQYF.

This clonotype was observed a few times. The V call is TRBV7-7, the J call TRBJ2-7; D might be TRBD2 (5 bases). Trimming pared 1 base from V and 2 bases from J, leaving 12 bases between. CDR3 length: 15 residues. Germline CDR1 SSHAT, CDR2 FNYEAQ (reference sequence). The CDR3 DNA sequence: TGTGCCAGCAGCTTAGAACTAGGTGGGGCCTACGAGCAGTACTTC. Its translation is CASSLELGGAYEQYF.